This T cell receptor beta chain was retrieved from a study of shared clonotypes between healthy human individuals. Study details: Contributing individuals were two females and a few males aged 18 to 49.

The V gene's germline CDR1 is LNHDA and CDR2 SQIVND (reference sequence). The V end was cut by 3 bases, the J end by 2 bases, with 10 bases between. CDR3 length: 14 amino acids. Regarding this clone: Its matching antigen is unknown. Within the sample, other DNA sequences also encode this same CDR3.

When replicate PCRs were run on sorted subsets, they used 150 to 200 ng DNA, about 31,000 T cell genomes. Clones were sequenced by immunoSEQ multiplex PCR, and TCRdb holds only the in-frame ones, with some missing. The sample contains 2,500,000 or so clones, 93% of which appear only once. Regarding the study as a whole: Naive subsets typically showed greater estimated richness than memory subsets.

The specimen sequenced was naive CD4+ T cells from PBMCs. As to subset: CD45RA+ positively selected. The sequence derives from a man aged 18 to 30 in good health. Some clones in this sample may be carry-over from other donors' samples. The chain employs TRBV19 and TRBJ1-2; D remains unclear. The CDR3 region has the DNA TGTGCCAGTAGTATCCGCGACGGCAACTATGGCTACACCTTC. Amino acid sequence: CASSIRDGNYGYTF.